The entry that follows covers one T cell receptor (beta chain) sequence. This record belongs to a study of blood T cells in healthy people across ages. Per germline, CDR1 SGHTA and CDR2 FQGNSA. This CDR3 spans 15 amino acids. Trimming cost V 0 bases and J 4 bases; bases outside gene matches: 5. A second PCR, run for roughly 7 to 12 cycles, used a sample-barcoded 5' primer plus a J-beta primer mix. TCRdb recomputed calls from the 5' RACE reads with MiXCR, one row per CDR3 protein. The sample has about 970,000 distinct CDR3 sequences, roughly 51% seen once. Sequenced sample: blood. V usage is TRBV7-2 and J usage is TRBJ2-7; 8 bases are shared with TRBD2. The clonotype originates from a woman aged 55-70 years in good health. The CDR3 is CASSLAPAGVYEQYF. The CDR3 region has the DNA TGTGCCAGCAGCTTAGCCCCAGCGGGAGTTTACGAGCAGTACTTC. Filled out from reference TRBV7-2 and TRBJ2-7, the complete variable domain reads GAGVSQSPSNKVTEKGKDVELRCDPISGHTALYWYRQSLGQGLEFLIYFQGNSAPDKSGLPSDRFSAERTGGSVSTLTIQRTQQEDSAVYLCASSLAPAGVYEQYFGPGTRLTVT.